This TCR beta chain was identified in a study of shared clonotypes between healthy human individuals. Study outcomes and limitations: Clonotype sharing levels among donors were expected to vary with sequencing depth. Naive subsets, compared against memory subsets, generally had larger estimated richness values.

Sequencing was performed with immunoSEQ multiplex PCR; in TCRdb, only in-frame clones are kept and a portion is missing. In the table there are millions of clones, around 95% of which are singletons. Between the trimmed V and J ends, which lost 8 bases and 4 bases, there was a span of 21 bases. CDR1 and CDR2 (germline): SGHDT, YYEEEE. CDR3 size: 15 residues. With regard to this clone: No antigen is known for it.

The V call is TRBV5-6, the J call TRBJ1-1; possibly TRBD1 for D (5 bases). This clonotype was sampled from a man aged 18 to 30 in good health. Sequenced: naive CD4+ T cells sorted from blood. Subset specified: CD45RA+ positively selected. This chain's CDR3 is CASSRGGRGSTEAFF. The CDR3, as DNA: TGTGCCAGTTCCCGTGGGGGTCGAGGGAGCACTGAAGCTTTCTTT.